The T cell receptor beta chain under discussion was sequenced for a study of spatial heterogeneity in lung cancer. Study in general: On average, each unique TCR and UMI combination appeared more than ten times in raw reads.

The CDR3 extends over 14 amino acids. Germline lookup yields CDR1 LNHNV and CDR2 YYDKDF (reference sequence). Trimming took 3 bases from V and 7 from J, leaving 10 bases between them. TCRdb analysed the 5' RACE reads with MiXCR anew, one entry per CDR3 protein. The profile covers approximately 92,000 distinct CDR3 sequences, with around 12% appearing a single time and about 41% taken by the ten largest. This clonotype was found a few times. The time point here: sample taken at primary tumor resection. Unsorted tumor, nontumor lung tissue or cryopreserved PBMC supplied the whole RNA. Patients with untreated early-stage non-small cell lung cancer, numbering around 72, were the donors.

The sequenced sample was PBMCs, obtained at surgery. The chain is built from TRBV15 and TRBJ1-6; D gene unclear. This TCR was recovered from a male donor with early-stage non-small cell lung cancer. In DNA, the CDR3 is TGTGCCACCAGCAGGCCGGGTCTAAATTCACCCCTCCACTTT. This gives the protein CATSRPGLNSPLHF.